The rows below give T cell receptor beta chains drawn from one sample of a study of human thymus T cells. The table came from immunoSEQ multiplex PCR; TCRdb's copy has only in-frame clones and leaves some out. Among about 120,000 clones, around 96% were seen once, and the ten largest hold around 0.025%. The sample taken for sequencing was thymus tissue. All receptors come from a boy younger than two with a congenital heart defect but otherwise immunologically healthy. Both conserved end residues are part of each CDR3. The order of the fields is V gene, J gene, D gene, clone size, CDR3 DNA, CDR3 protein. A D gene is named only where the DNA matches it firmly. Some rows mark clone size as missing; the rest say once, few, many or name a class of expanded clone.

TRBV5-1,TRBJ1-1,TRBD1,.,TGCGCCAGCAGCCCTGGACAGGGGGCGGTCACTGAAGCTTTCTTT,CASSPGQGAVTEAFF
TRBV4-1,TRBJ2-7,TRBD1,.,TGCGCCAGCAGCCACCGTGTAGGGCAGGGGGACTACGAGCAGTACTTC,CASSHRVGQGDYEQYF
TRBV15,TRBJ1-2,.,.,TGTGCCACCAGCGAGGGGAGGGTTAACTATGGCTACACCTTC,CATSEGRVNYGYTF
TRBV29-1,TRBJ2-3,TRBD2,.,TGCAGCTTTAGTGGCGGGGGGCTCCCTAGCACAGATACGCAGTATTTT,CSFSGGGLPSTDTQYF
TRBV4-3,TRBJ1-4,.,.,TGCGCCAGCAGCCAAGATAGGGGGATTAATGAAAAACTGTTTTTT,CASSQDRGINEKLFF
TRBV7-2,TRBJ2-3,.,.,TGTGCCAGCAGTTCGAACAGGGTCGCAGATACGCAGTATTTT,CASSSNRVADTQYF
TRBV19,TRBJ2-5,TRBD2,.,TGTGCCAGTAGTATCCGGACTAGCGGGGGGCTTAGCGAGACCCAGTACTTC,CASSIRTSGGLSETQYF
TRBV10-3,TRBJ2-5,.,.,TGTGCCATCGGGGAAGAGACCCAGTACTTC,CAIGEETQYF
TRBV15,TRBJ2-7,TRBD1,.,TGTGCCACCAGAAGGGACAGGGGTTACGAGCAGTACTTC,CATRRDRGYEQYF
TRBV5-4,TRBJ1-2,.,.,TGTGCCAGCAGCTTCTCAGGGGCGAACTATGGCTACACCTTC,CASSFSGANYGYTF
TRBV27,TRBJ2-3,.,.,TGTGCCAGCAGCGGAGAAACCACAGATACGCAGTATTTT,CASSGETTDTQYF
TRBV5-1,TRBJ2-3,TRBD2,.,TGCGCCAGCATGCCGGGGGGGCCGGGCACAGATACGCAGTATTTT,CASMPGGPGTDTQYF
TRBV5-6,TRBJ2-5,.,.,TGTGCCAGCAGCTCACTTAAAGAGACCCAGTACTTC,CASSSLKETQYF
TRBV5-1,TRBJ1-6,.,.,TGCGCCAGCAGCTTGGGACAAGACGGGTATAATTCACCCCTCCACTTT,CASSLGQDGYNSPLHF
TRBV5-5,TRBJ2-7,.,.,TGTGCCAGCAGCTTGATTCAGGGGTCGTCGGGCGAGCAGTACTTC,CASSLIQGSSGEQYF
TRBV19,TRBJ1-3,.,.,TGTGCCACAGGGCGCTCTGGAAACACCATATATTTT,CATGRSGNTIYF
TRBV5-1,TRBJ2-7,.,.,TGCGCCAGCAGCTTGCGCCCAGGGGAGCAGTACTTC,CASSLRPGEQYF
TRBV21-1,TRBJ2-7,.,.,TGTGCCAGCAGCAAATGGGGGAGGGTAGACGAGCAGTACTTC,CASSKWGRVDEQYF
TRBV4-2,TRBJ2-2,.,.,TGTGCCAGCAGTAGGGAGGCCGGGAGCACCGGGGAGCTGTTTTTT,CASSREAGSTGELFF
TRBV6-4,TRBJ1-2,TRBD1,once,TGTGCCAGCAGTGACTCTAATGCCGGGACAGGGATCCCCCCGCCTTATGGCTACACCTTC,CASSDSNAGTGIPPPYGYTF
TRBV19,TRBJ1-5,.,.,TGTGCCAGTAGTATAGGGTTTGGGAGCAATCAGCCCCAGCATTTT,CASSIGFGSNQPQHF
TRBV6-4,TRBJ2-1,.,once,TGTGCCAGCAGGGTGTTTAGGGTAGGGGGCAATGAGCAGTTCTTC,CASRVFRVGGNEQFF
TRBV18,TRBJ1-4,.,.,TGTGCCAGCTCGCACCCCGCAGGCGGAACTAATGAAAAACTGTTTTTT,CASSHPAGGTNEKLFF